This T cell receptor beta chain was identified during a study of T cell changes during pregnancy in multiple sclerosis. Generated by immunoSEQ multiplex PCR, the TCRdb table keeps only in-frame clones and is missing some. The data hold 70,000 to 90,000 clones, with approximately 92% observed a single time. V was trimmed by 5 bases and J by 5 bases, leaving 18 bases between them. Germline V gene lookup returns CDR1 LNHDA and CDR2 SQIVND (reference sequence). CDR3 size: 15 residues. The rearrangement uses TRBV19 and TRBJ1-2; D perhaps matches TRBD1 (6 bases). The TCR was taken from a female donor with multiple sclerosis, enrolled in a pregnancy study. The specimen comprised peripheral blood, sampled in the first trimester of pregnancy. The CDR3 nucleotides are TGTGCCAGTAGTCTTCAACAGGGCAGGGGATATGGCTACACCTTC. This sequence encodes CASSLQQGRGYGYTF. Looking up the rest from reference TRBV19 and TRBJ1-2 gives the full variable domain: DGGITQSPKYLFRKEGQNVTLSCEQNLNHDAMYWYRQDPGQGLRLIYYSQIVNDFQKGDIAEGYSVSREKKESFPLTVTSAQKNPTAFYLCASSLQQGRGYGYTFGSGTRLTVV.